The 8 T cell receptor beta chains below all came from one sample that was sequenced in a study of blood T cells in healthy people across ages. A second about 7 to 11 cycle PCR used barcoded and J-beta primers. One entry per CDR3 protein results from TCRdb running MiXCR on the 5' RACE reads. Of around 990,000 distinct CDR3 sequences listed, about 25% were seen once; the top ten hold about 0.8%. This sample was shared with a second study, whose subject was T cells of mothers and their children.

The sample was blood. Receptors originate from a girl under 10 years old in good health.

This clonotype was observed a handful of times. The CDR3 sequence: CASSPVSGSYEQYF. The DNA for the CDR3 is TGCGCCAGCAGCCCAGTTAGCGGGAGCTACGAGCAGTACTTC. The chain recombines TRBV4-1 with TRBJ2-5; 9 positions match TRBD2. The DNA end is a closer match to TRBJ2-7, so the J assignment may be wrong. The CDR3 has 14 amino acids. The germline gives CDR1 MGHRA, CDR2 YSYEKL.

V usage is TRBV4-1 and J usage is TRBJ2-1; D not certain. V gave up 0 bases and J gave up 9 bases, with 15 bases separating them. CDR1 is MGHRA, CDR2 YSYEKL, per germline. The CDR3 sequence is 15 residues long. In nucleotides, the CDR3 is TGCGCCAGCAGCCAAGAAGGGCAGGCGCGAGGTGAGCAGTTCTTC. As protein: CASSQEGQARGEQFF.

This clonotype was counted between two and nine times. This sequence joins TRBV29-1 and TRBJ2-1; D is unclear. Trimming pared 4 bases from V and 14 bases from J, leaving 6 bases between. This CDR3 is built from 8 residues. Germline V gene sequence: CDR1 SQVTM, CDR2 ANQGSEA. CDR3 bases: TGCAGCGTTGTTCCTGAGTTCTTC. Protein: CSVVPEFF.

This chain uses TRBV4-1 with TRBJ2-5; D may correspond to TRBD1 or TRBD2 (6 bases each). With the DNA end fitting TRBJ2-1 better, the J assignment may be wrong. This CDR3 has 16 residues. Germline lookup yields CDR1 MGHRA and CDR2 YSYEKL. The chain's CDR3 is CASSQVPSGGPSEQFF. The CDR3, as DNA: TGCGCCAGCAGCCAAGTCCCCTCTGGGGGGCCCAGTGAGCAGTTCTTC.

There are a few counts of this clonotype. The V call is TRBV13, the J call TRBJ2-7, with 10 bases fitting TRBD2. This CDR3 region has 16 residues. CDR1 and CDR2 (germline): PRHDT, FYEKMQ (reference sequence). The V gene end was trimmed by 6 bases and the J gene end by 3 bases; junction bases not matched to a gene: 11. The CDR3 sequence is CASSRGASGGNYEQYF. CDR3 bases: TGTGCCAGCAGTAGGGGAGCTAGCGGGGGAAACTACGAGCAGTACTTC.

This clonotype was observed a handful of times. The V gene is TRBV4-1, the J gene TRBJ1-6, with TRBD1 matching 9 bases. After removal of 4 bases from V and 7 bases from J, the junction contained 8 bases not matched to a gene. The CDR3 extends over 16 amino acids. Germline loops: CDR1 MGHRA, CDR2 YSYEKL. Written as DNA, the CDR3 is TGCGCCAGCAGCCCAACTCCCGGGACAGGGAATTCACCCCTCCACTTT. Translating it yields CASSPTPGTGNSPLHF.

This clonotype has more than one count but fewer than ten. The genes are TRBV7-9 and TRBJ2-7, with 9 positions matching TRBD2. The CDR3 length is 17 residues. Per germline, CDR1 SEHNR and CDR2 FQNEAQ (reference sequence). V lost 4 bases, J lost 6 bases, and 16 bases stayed unmatched. The CDR3, as DNA: TGTGCCAGCAGCTCAGGCATAGCGGGAGCAAGGGTTCCCGAGCAGTACTTC. Residues: CASSSGIAGARVPEQYF.

In this sample, this clonotype turned up a few times. The chain couples TRBV7-6 to TRBJ2-7; D possibly corresponds to TRBD1 (6 bases). This CDR3 spans 15 amino acids. Germline assignment: CDR1 SGHVS and CDR2 FNYEAQ. Trimming stripped 7 bases from V and 0 bases from J, with 16 bases between. The CDR3 sequence: CASKDGTTSSYEQYF. The CDR3 nucleotides read TGTGCCAGCAAGGACGGGACAACGAGCTCCTACGAGCAGTACTTC. The variable domain in full, completed from reference TRBV7-6 and TRBJ2-7, reads GAGVSQSPRYKVTKRGQDVALRCDPISGHVSLYWYRQALGQGPEFLTYFNYEAQQDKSGLPNDRFSAERPEGSISTLTIQRTEQRDSAMYRCASKDGTTSSYEQYFGPGTRLTVT.